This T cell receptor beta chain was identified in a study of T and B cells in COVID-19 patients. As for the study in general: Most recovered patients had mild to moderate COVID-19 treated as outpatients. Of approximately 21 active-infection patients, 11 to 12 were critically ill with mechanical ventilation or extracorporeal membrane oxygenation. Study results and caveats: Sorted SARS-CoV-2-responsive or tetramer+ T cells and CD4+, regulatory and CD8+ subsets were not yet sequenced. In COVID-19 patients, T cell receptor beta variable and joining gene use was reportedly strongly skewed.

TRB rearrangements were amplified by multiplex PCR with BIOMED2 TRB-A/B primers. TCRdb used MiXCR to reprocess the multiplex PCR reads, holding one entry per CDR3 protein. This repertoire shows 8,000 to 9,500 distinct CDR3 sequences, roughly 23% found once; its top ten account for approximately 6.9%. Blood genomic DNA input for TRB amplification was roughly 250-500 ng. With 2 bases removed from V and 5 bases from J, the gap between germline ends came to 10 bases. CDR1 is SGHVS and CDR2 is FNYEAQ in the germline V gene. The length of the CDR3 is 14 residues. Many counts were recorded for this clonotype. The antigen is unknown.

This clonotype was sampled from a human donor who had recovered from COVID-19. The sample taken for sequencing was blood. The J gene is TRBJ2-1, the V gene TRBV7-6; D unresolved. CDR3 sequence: CASSLSPGNNEQFF. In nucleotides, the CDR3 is TGTGCCAGCAGCTTATCACCCGGAAACAATGAGCAGTTCTTC.